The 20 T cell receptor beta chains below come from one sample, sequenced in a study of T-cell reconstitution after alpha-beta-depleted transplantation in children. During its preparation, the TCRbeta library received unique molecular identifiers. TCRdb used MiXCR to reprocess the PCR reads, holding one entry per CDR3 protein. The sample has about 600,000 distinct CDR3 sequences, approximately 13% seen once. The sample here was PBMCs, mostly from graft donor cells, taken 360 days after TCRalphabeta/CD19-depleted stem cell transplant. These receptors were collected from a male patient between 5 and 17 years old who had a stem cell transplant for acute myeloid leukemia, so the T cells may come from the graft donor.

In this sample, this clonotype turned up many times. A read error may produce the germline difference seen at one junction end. The CDR3 region has the DNA TGCGCCAGCAGTCAAGATAGCAGATACAATGAGCAGTTCTTC. Amino acid sequence: CASSQDSRYNEQFF. The J gene is TRBJ2-1, the V gene TRBV4-3; no clear D. CDR1 is LGHNA and CDR2 is YSLEER in the germline V gene. CDR3 length: 14 residues.

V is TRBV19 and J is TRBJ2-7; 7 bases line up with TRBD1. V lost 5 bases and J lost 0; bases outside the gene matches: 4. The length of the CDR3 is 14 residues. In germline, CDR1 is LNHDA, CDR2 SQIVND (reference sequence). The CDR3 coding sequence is TGTGCCAGTAGTCGGGACAGAATCTCCTACGAGCAGTACTTC. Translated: CASSRDRISYEQYF.

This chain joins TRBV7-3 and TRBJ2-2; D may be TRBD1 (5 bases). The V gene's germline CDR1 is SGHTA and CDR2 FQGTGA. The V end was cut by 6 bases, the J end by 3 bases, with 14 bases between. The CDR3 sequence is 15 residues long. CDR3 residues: CASSFSRVDTGELFF. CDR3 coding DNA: TGTGCCAGCAGTTTCTCCAGGGTGGACACCGGGGAGCTGTTTTTT. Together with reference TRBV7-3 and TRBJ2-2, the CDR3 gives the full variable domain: GAGVSQTPSNKVTEKGKYVELRCDPISGHTALYWYRQSLGQGPEFLIYFQGTGAADDSGLPNDRFFAVRPEGSVSTLKIQRTERGDSAVYLCASSFSRVDTGELFFGEGSRLTVL.

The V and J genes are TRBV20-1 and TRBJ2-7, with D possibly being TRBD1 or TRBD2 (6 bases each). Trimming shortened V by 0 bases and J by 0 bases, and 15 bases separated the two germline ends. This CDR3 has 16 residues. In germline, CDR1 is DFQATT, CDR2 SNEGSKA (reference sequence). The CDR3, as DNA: TGCAGTGCTAGAGAGATACCCAGGGGACTCTCCTACGAGCAGTACTTC. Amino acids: CSAREIPRGLSYEQYF.

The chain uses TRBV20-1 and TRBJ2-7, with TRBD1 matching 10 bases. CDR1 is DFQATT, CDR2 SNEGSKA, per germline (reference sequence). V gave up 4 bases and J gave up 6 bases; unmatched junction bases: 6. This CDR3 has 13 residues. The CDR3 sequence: CSAKSGTGVEQYF. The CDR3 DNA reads TGCAGTGCTAAATCCGGGACAGGGGTCGAGCAGTACTTC.

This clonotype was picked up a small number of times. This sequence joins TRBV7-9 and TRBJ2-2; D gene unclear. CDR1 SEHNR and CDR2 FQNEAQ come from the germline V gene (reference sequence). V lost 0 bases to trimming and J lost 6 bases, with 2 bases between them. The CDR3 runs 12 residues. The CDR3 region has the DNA TGTGCCAGCAGCTTAGCCCCCGGGGAGCTGTTTTTT. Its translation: CASSLAPGELFF.

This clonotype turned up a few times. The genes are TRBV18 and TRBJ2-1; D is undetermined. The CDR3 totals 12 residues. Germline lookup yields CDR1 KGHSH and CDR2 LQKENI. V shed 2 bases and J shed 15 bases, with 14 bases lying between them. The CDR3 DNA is TGTGCCAGCTCACCAAATCGTCCCGGACGGTTCTTC. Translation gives CASSPNRPGRFF.

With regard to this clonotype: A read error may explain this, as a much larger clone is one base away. The CDR3 spells CASSLAVQPRHF. DNA for the CDR3: TGTGCCAGCAGTTTAGCCGTTCAGCCCCGGCATTTT. The chain is built from TRBV12-3 or TRBV12-4 and TRBJ1-5; D is unclear. This CDR3 contains 12 residues.

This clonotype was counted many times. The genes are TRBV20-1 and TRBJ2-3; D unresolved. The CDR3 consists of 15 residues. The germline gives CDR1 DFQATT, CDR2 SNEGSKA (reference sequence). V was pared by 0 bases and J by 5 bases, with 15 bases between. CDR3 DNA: TGCAGTGCTAGAGATCGCGCCGGTCGAATAGATACGCAGTATTTT. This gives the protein CSARDRAGRIDTQYF.

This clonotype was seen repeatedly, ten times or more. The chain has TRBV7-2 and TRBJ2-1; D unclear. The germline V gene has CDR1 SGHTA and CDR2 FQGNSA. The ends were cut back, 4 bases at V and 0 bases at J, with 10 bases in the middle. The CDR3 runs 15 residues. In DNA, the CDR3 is TGTGCCAGCAGCTCGGTTACGAGCTCCTACAATGAGCAGTTCTTC. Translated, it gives CASSSVTSSYNEQFF.

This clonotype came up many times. Written as DNA, the CDR3 is TGTGCCAGCAGTCATCCCGGGACTAGCTCCTACGAGCAGTACTTC. Translation gives CASSHPGTSSYEQYF. The chain combines TRBV12-3 or TRBV12-4 with TRBJ2-7; 8 nucleotides line up with TRBD2. V lost 5 bases, J lost 0 bases, and 6 bases stayed unmatched. This CDR3 contains 15 residues.

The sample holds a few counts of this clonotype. The CDR3 loop reads CSVASTRLAGGYEQYF. The DNA of the CDR3 is TGCAGCGTTGCCTCCACCAGACTAGCGGGAGGCTACGAGCAGTACTTC. The rearrangement links TRBV29-1 to TRBJ2-7; 13 nucleotides match TRBD2. This CDR3 contains 16 residues. CDR1 is SQVTM, CDR2 ANQGSEA, per germline. With 4 bases clipped from V and 3 bases from J, the junction kept 9 bases outside the gene matches.

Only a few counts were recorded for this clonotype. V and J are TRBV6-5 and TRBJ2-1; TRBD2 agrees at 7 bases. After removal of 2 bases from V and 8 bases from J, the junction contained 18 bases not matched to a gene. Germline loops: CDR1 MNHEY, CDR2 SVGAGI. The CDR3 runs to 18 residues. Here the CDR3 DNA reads TGTGCCAGCAGTTACCCCCGATCGCGAGGGCGCGGGGGTCATGAGCAGTTCTTC. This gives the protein CASSYPRSRGRGGHEQFF.

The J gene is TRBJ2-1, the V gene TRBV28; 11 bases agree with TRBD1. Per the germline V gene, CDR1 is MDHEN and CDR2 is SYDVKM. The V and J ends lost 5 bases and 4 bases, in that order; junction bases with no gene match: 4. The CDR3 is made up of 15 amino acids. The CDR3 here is CASSHRDRGYNEQFF. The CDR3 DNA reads TGTGCCAGCAGTCACCGGGACAGGGGGTACAATGAGCAGTTCTTC.

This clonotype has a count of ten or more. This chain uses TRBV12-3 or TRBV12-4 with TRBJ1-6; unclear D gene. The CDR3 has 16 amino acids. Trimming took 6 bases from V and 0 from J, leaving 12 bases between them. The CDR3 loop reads CASSFSPSSYNSPLHF. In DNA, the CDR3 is TGTGCCAGCAGCTTTAGCCCAAGCTCCTATAATTCACCCCTCCACTTT.

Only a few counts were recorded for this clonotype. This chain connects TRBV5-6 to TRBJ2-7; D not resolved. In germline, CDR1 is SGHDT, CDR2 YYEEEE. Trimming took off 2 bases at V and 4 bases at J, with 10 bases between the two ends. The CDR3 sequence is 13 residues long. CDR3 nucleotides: TGTGCCAGCAGCTTTAAAAGACCTTACGAGCAGTACTTC. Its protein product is CASSFKRPYEQYF.

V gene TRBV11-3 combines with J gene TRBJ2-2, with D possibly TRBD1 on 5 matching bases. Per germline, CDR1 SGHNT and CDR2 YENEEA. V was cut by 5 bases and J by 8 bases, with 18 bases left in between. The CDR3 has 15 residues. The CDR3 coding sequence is TGTGCCAGCAGCGAACAGGTTCAGGGAACGGGGGAGCTGTTTTTT. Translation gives CASSEQVQGTGELFF.

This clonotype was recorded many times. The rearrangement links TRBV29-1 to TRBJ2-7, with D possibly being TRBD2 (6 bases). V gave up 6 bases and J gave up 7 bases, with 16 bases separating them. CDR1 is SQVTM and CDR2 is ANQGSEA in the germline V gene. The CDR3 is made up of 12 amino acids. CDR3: CSVGSGSGEQYF. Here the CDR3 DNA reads TGCAGCGTGGGGAGCGGGTCAGGTGAGCAGTACTTC.

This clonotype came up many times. In DNA, the CDR3 is TGCGCCAGCAGCCAAGGCATAGGGACAGGCGTTACCTACGAGCAGTACTTC. Amino acids: CASSQGIGTGVTYEQYF. The chain joins TRBV4-3 to TRBJ2-7, with 8 positions matching TRBD1. Germline V gene lookup returns CDR1 LGHNA and CDR2 YSLEER. Trimming at V came to 1 base and at J to 2 bases, leaving 10 bases not matched to a gene. There are 17 residues in the CDR3.

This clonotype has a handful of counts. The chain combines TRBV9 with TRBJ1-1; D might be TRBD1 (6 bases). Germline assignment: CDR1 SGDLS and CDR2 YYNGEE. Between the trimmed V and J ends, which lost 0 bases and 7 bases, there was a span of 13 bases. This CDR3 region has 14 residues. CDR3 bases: TGTGCCAGCAGCGTAGGAGGACAGACCTTTGAAGCTTTCTTT. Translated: CASSVGGQTFEAFF.